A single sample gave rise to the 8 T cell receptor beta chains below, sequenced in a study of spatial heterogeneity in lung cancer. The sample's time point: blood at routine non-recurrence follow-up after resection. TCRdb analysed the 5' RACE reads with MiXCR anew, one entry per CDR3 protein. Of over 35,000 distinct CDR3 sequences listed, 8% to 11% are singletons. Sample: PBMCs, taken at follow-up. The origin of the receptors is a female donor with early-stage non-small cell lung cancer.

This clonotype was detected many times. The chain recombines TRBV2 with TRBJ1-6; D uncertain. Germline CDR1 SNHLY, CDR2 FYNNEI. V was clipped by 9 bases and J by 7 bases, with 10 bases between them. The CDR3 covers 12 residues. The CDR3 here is CASRTGNSPLHF. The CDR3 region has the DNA TGTGCCAGTCGGACGGGGAATTCACCCCTCCACTTT.

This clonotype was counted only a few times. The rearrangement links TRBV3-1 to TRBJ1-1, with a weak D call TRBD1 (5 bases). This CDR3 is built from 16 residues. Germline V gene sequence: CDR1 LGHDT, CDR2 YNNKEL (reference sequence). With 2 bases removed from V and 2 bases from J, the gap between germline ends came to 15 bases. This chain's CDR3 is CASSQLRGRTNTEAFF. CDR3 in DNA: TGTGCCAGCAGCCAACTACGGGGCAGAACTAACACTGAAGCTTTCTTT.

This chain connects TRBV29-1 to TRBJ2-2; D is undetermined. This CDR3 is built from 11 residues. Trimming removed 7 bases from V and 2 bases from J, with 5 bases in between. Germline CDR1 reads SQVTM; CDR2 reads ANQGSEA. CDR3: CSGLNTGELFF. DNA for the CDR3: TGCAGCGGCCTAAACACCGGGGAGCTGTTTTTT.

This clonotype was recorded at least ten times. The CDR3 reads CASSPGGGGTLYNEQFF. CDR3 in DNA: TGTGCCAGCAGCCCAGGAGGAGGGGGGACCCTCTACAATGAGCAGTTCTTC. V gene TRBV11-1 combines with J gene TRBJ2-1; D possibly matches TRBD1 or TRBD2 (6 bases each). V was shortened by 5 bases and J by 3 bases, with 20 bases between the two germline ends. The CDR3 extends over 17 amino acids. Germline assignment: CDR1 SGHAT and CDR2 FQDESV (reference sequence).

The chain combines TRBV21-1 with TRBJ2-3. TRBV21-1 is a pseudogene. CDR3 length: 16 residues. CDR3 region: CASSKSGPISTDTQYF. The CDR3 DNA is TGTGCCAGCAGCAAATCGGGACCCATCAGCACAGATACGCAGTATTTT.

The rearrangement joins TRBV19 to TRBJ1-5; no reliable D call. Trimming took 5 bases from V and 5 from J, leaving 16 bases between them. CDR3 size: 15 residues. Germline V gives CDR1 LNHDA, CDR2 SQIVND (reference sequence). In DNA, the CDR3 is TGTGCCAGTAGTGTTTCACGTTCAGGCCATCAGCCCCAGCATTTT. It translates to CASSVSRSGHQPQHF.

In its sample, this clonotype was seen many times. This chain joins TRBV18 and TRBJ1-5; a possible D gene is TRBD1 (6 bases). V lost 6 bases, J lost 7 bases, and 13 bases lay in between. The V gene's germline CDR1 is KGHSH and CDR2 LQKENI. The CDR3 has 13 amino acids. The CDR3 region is CASSRGESQPQHF. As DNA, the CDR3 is TGTGCCAGCTCCAGGGGTGAGTCCCAGCCCCAGCATTTT.

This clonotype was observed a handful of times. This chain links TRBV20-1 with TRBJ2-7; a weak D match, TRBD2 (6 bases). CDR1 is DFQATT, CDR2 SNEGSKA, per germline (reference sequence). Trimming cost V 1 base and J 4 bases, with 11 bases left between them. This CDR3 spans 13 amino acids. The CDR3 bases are TGCAGTGCTAGAGGAACCCGGGGGTACGAGCAGTACTTC. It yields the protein CSARGTRGYEQYF.